Following are 17 T cell receptor beta chains from one sample sequenced in a study of T-cell reconstitution after alpha-beta-depleted transplantation in children. Unique molecular identifiers were built into the TCRbeta library. TCRdb reanalysed the PCR reads using MiXCR and keeps one entry per CDR3 protein. Found here are around 370,000 distinct CDR3 sequences, over 9% of them singletons; the top ten hold around 2.5%. The sequenced sample was PBMCs from the stem cell graft donor, obtained from the stem cell graft. The receptors were gathered from a human donor who donated a stem cell graft to a child with acute lymphoblastic leukemia.

The chain uses TRBV4-1 and TRBJ2-1, with 8 bases that match TRBD2. The CDR3 runs 18 residues. Germline CDR1 reads MGHRA; CDR2 reads YSYEKL. The ends lost 2 bases at V and 4 bases at J; junction bases unmatched: 13. CDR3 coding DNA: TGCGCCAGCAGCCAACTCGGGGGGGCGGGAGCAGGATACAATGAGCAGTTCTTC. Residues: CASSQLGGAGAGYNEQFF.

This clonotype was counted between two and nine times. The V and J genes are TRBV12-3 or TRBV12-4 and TRBJ1-4; TRBD1 matches 7 bases. V was pared by 2 bases and J by 6 bases, with 3 bases of the junction left unmatched. This CDR3 region has 14 residues. CDR3 residues: CASSLQGGYEKLFF. The DNA of the CDR3 is TGTGCCAGCAGTTTACAGGGGGGATATGAAAAACTGTTTTTT.

The V and J genes are TRBV29-1 and TRBJ2-5, with TRBD1 as a possible D gene (5 bases). The length of the CDR3 is 13 residues. V was pared by 4 bases and J by 7 bases, with 16 bases between. Germline CDR1 SQVTM, CDR2 ANQGSEA. CDR3 sequence reads: CSVGVRAVGTQYF. In nucleotides, the CDR3 is TGCAGCGTTGGTGTCAGGGCCGTCGGGACCCAGTACTTC. Full variable domain (remainder filled in from reference TRBV29-1 and TRBJ2-5): SAVISQKPSRDICQRGTSLTIQCQVDSQVTMMFWYRQQPGQSLTLIATANQGSEATYESGFVIDKFPISRPNLTFSTLTVSNMSPEDSSIYLCSVGVRAVGTQYFGPGTRLLVL.

The table lists this clonotype with many counts. The chain is built from TRBV19 and TRBJ2-2, with unresolved D. Looked up from germline, CDR1 is LNHDA and CDR2 is SQIVND (reference sequence). The V gene lost 3 bases and the J gene lost 1 base, with 0 bases spanning the gap. This CDR3 is built from 12 residues. Here the CDR3 reads CASSMNTGELFF. DNA of the CDR3: TGTGCCAGTAGTATGAACACCGGGGAGCTGTTTTTT.

This clonotype was seen a few times. The CDR3 spells CASRSFRLAAQYEQFF. Written as DNA, the CDR3 is TGTGCCAGCAGGAGTTTTCGACTAGCGGCGCAATATGAGCAGTTCTTC. This sequence joins TRBV6-2 or TRBV6-3 and TRBJ2-1; 9 bases map to TRBD2. V was clipped by 6 bases and J by 8 bases; unmatched bases: 14. CDR1 and CDR2 (germline): MNHEY, SVGEGT. CDR3 length: 16 amino acids.

Written as DNA, the CDR3 is TGTGCCATCAGTGGGGACAGCTACAATGAGCAGTTCTTC. Protein: CAISGDSYNEQFF. The V call is TRBV10-3, the J call TRBJ2-1; TRBD1 matches at 7 bases. With V trimmed by 4 bases and J by 3 bases, 0 bases remained unmatched. CDR1 and CDR2 (germline): ENHRY, SYGVKD. The CDR3 totals 13 residues.

The V and J genes are TRBV5-1 and TRBJ2-5; unclear D gene. V lost 4 bases and J 0 bases, leaving 10 bases between the germline ends. Germline V gives CDR1 SGHRS, CDR2 YFSETQ. The CDR3 has 14 amino acids. CDR3 loop: CASSPSAHQETQYF. CDR3 DNA sequence: TGCGCCAGCAGCCCCAGCGCCCACCAAGAGACCCAGTACTTC.

This clonotype occurred a few times. The chain couples TRBV20-1 to TRBJ1-2; 8 bases map to TRBD1. J gave up 4 bases and V 6 bases, and 7 bases lay outside the gene matches. This CDR3 region has 13 residues. Germline CDR1 DFQATT, CDR2 SNEGSKA (reference sequence). CDR3 amino acids: CSAHDRGSYGYTF. The CDR3 coding sequence is TGCAGTGCCCACGACAGGGGCTCCTATGGCTACACCTTC.

This chain links TRBV5-1 with TRBJ2-7; D perhaps matches TRBD1 (5 bases). The CDR3 is made up of 14 amino acids. V lost 0 bases and J lost 0, with 7 bases in between. Germline V CDR1 and CDR2: SGHRS, YFSETQ. In DNA, the CDR3 is TGCGCCAGCAGCTTGGAGGGGATCTCCTACGAGCAGTACTTC. Its protein is CASSLEGISYEQYF.

In its sample, this clonotype was seen a few times. The gene calls are TRBV5-1 and TRBJ1-2, with D tentatively TRBD1 (6 bases). This CDR3 is built from 15 residues. Germline V gives CDR1 SGHRS, CDR2 YFSETQ. V was shortened by 1 base and J by 2 bases, with 12 bases between the two germline ends. CDR3 residues: CASSLIGQNNYGYTF. The CDR3, as DNA: TGCGCCAGCAGCTTGATTGGACAGAACAACTATGGCTACACCTTC.

This clonotype has a count of ten or more. The genes are TRBV29-1 and TRBJ2-2; D not certain. The CDR3 contains 13 residues. V dropped 3 bases and J dropped 0 bases, with 5 bases sitting between them. CDR1 SQVTM and CDR2 ANQGSEA come from the germline V gene. DNA for the CDR3: TGCAGCGTTGACAGTTCGAACACCGGGGAGCTGTTTTTT. Translated: CSVDSSNTGELFF.

V is TRBV5-1 and J is TRBJ2-1, with 10 nucleotides matching TRBD2. Germline CDR1 is SGHRS and CDR2 is YFSETQ. CDR3 size: 16 residues. V lost 6 bases, J lost 4 bases, and 10 bases stayed unmatched. CDR3 residues: CASKGASGRAYNEQFF. As DNA, the CDR3 is TGCGCCAGCAAGGGGGCAAGCGGGAGGGCTTACAATGAGCAGTTCTTC.

The V and J genes are TRBV15 and TRBJ2-1, with D perhaps matching TRBD2 (6 bases). Germline V gene sequence: CDR1 LNHNV, CDR2 YYDKDF (reference sequence). With 3 bases removed from V and 1 base from J, the gap between germline ends came to 10 bases. There are 15 residues in the CDR3. CDR3 residues: CATSSGRGSYNEQFF. The CDR3 DNA sequence: TGTGCCACCAGCAGCGGGAGAGGGTCCTACAATGAGCAGTTCTTC. The whole variable domain, filled in from reference TRBV15 and TRBJ2-1, reads DAMVIQNPRYQVTQFGKPVTLSCSQTLNHNVMYWYQQKSSQAPKLLFHYYDKDFNNEADTPDNFQSRRPNTSFCFLDIRSPGLGDTAMYLCATSSGRGSYNEQFFGPGTRLTVL.

This clonotype turned up a few times. V and J are TRBV5-1 and TRBJ2-3; D is ambiguous. Germline assignment: CDR1 SGHRS and CDR2 YFSETQ. The CDR3 covers 16 residues. Trimming pared 0 bases from V and 2 bases from J, leaving 13 bases between. This CDR3 is CASSLAGRPTTDTQYF. In DNA, the CDR3 is TGCGCCAGCAGCTTGGCCGGGCGGCCGACCACAGATACGCAGTATTTT. The full variable domain, with the rest looked up from reference TRBV5-1 and TRBJ2-3, is KAGVTQTPRYLIKTRGQQVTLSCSPISGHRSVSWYQQTPGQGLQFLFEYFSETQRNKGNFPGRFSGRQFSNSRSEMNVSTLELGDSALYLCASSLAGRPTTDTQYFGPGTRLTVL.

The chain recombines TRBV29-1 with TRBJ2-2; D not certain. The germline V gene has CDR1 SQVTM and CDR2 ANQGSEA. This CDR3 is 14 amino acids long. V shed 4 bases and J shed 1 base, with 10 bases lying between them. CDR3 nucleotides: TGCAGCGTTGTTCCAGGCTTGAACACCGGGGAGCTGTTTTTT. Its protein is CSVVPGLNTGELFF.

The chain joins TRBV6-1 to TRBJ1-2; tentatively, D is TRBD1 (6 bases). Germline values: CDR1 MNHNS, CDR2 SASEGT. This CDR3 spans 16 amino acids. Between the trimmed V and J ends, which lost 0 bases and 5 bases, there was a span of 16 bases. The CDR3 region has the DNA TGTGCCAGCAGTGAAGCCGGACAGTCTAACGTTTATGGCTACACCTTC. It encodes CASSEAGQSNVYGYTF.

The genes are TRBV10-3 and TRBJ2-1; D could derive from TRBD1 or TRBD2 (5 bases each). The CDR3 contains 12 residues. Germline-derived CDR1 and CDR2 are ENHRY and SYGVKD. V was pared by 0 bases and J by 12 bases, with 9 bases between. The CDR3 is CAISESGEGQFF. The CDR3 DNA is TGTGCCATCAGTGAGTCGGGGGAAGGGCAGTTCTTC.